This paragraph covers one T cell receptor beta chain sequence. This receptor's antigen is unknown. It has no much larger one-base neighbor in the sample; base qualities were not kept. Including the terminal cysteine and phenylalanine, the CDR3 comprises 16 residues. This entry keeps only the CDR3 DNA: 48 bases, framed from base 1. CDR1 is given as SNHLY and CDR2 as FYNNEI, both from the germline V gene. The junction shows trimming of 5 bases on V and 3 bases on J, plus 20 bases between the germline ends. The data were obtained in a study of T cell responses to AZD1222 COVID-19 vaccine (dated by TCRdb to about 2021). Regarding the complete study: TCR sequencing was performed for over 230 trial participants, of whom about 200 were given two doses of AZD1222 and around 25 were given two doses of MenACWY control vaccine. Trial participants were enrolled by age into 18-55, 56-69 and 70-plus year subgroups, with about 150, 27 and 61 TCR-sequenced participants respectively. Paper-wide results and their limitations: Nearly half of unique spike-specific TCRs reportedly recognized epitopes outside regions mutated in the B.1.351 and B.1.1.7 variants. Because no samples from the day 14 peak response were available, repertoires could be characterized only after the peak T cell response. Vaccine-associated CD4 TCRs spanned the whole spike protein, with dominant responses in regions 160-218 and 743-854. Conclusions about previously exposed vaccinees are limited because only a handful of AZD1222 recipients were SARS-CoV-2 seropositive at baseline. After two AZD1222 doses, both the breadth and the depth of spike-specific TCRs were significantly higher than at day 0 and than in MenACWY recipients. Most participants were white British and females outnumbered males, and the authors suggested that clonal diversity may have been underestimated. In the small 56-69-year group, the increase in depth fell short of significance, most likely because of low power.

This sample's time point label indicates: about 28 days (+/-7) after the second vaccine dose. AZD1222 recipients whose second dose came at about 4 weeks and those whose second dose came at about 12 weeks were combined into one group, since spike-specific TCR depth and breadth did not differ between the two schedules. Samples from vaccinated people were obtained from the UK trials COV001 and COV002, which included a single-blind randomized controlled phase 2/3 trial of AZD1222 (ChAdOx1 nCoV-19) in healthy adults. For TCRbeta chain sequencing, PBMC samples from trial participants were taken at day 0 and at day 28 after the second dose. The CDR3 regions of human TCRbeta chains were analyzed by immunosequencing. Per the original workflow: Repertoire TCRs were checked for matches against a reference library of SARS-CoV-2-specific TCRs that had been generated using the MIRA antigen-specificity platform. Breadth was defined as the fraction of unique TCRs that were SARS-CoV-2-associated, and depth was defined as the fraction of total T cells that were SARS-CoV-2-associated. Each spike-specific TCR was assigned to its reactive spike region and to a CD4 or CD8 class using the MIRA data. Log10-transformed breadth and depth values were compared by one-way ANOVA with Sidak's multiple comparisons tests. TCRdb mirrors the immuneACCESS table, restricted to in-frame sequences. Some clones are absent from its copies; in checked studies, under half trace to an unresolved V gene, and the reason for the others is unknown. That table gives V, J and clone size, and the DNA gave D and trimming. This sample lists about 170,000 clones; about 83% were detected once. The ten largest clones capture 0.85% to 1.1% of the sample.

The V and J segments used are TRBV2 and TRBJ2-7; the D call is possibly TRBD1 or TRBD2, each sharing 5 bases. The source material was peripheral blood, sampled 28 days after the second AZD1222 dose. This TCR was sampled from an adult who received the AZD1222 COVID-19 vaccine. The CDR3 reads CASSTRDPKRGYEQYF. At the DNA level, the sequence is TGTGCCAGCAGTACCCGGGACCCCAAAAGAGGCTACGAGCAGTACTTC.